What follows are 29 T cell receptor beta chains derived from one specimen sequenced in a study of TIL therapy for anti-PD-1-resistant metastatic lung cancer. This sample's time point: pre-treatment sample, taken before nivolumab and TIL therapy. Pleural nodules or supraclavicular lymph nodes made up most of the excised metastases sampled. Sequencing used immunoSEQ v3. The table came from immunoSEQ multiplex PCR; TCRdb's copy has only in-frame clones and leaves some out. The sample has over 20,000 clones; 72% are singletons. Sequencing was performed on tumor tissue, taken at baseline. The receptors here all came from a person aged 25-85 years with non-small cell lung cancer.

The V and J genes are TRBV5-1 and TRBJ1-1, with D perhaps matching TRBD1 (6 bases). The CDR3 is 16 residues long. The germline V and J ends were trimmed by 0 bases and 1 base, with 13 bases remaining between them. Germline loops: CDR1 SGHRS, CDR2 YFSETQ. The CDR3 loop reads CASSLGLTGPNTEAFF. CDR3 in DNA: TGCGCCAGCAGCTTGGGCCTCACAGGGCCGAACACTGAAGCTTTCTTT.

The chain employs TRBV6-4 and TRBJ2-3; TRBD2 aligns across 10 bases. Losses at the gene ends were 7 bases for V and 0 bases for J; bases not matched to a gene: 13. This CDR3 spans 18 amino acids. Germline CDR1 is MRHNA and CDR2 is SNTAGT. The CDR3 loop is CASKSLRASGGSTDTQYF. Here the CDR3 DNA reads TGTGCCAGCAAGTCCCTTCGGGCTAGCGGGGGAAGCACAGATACGCAGTATTTT.

The CDR3 protein is CATSGGVAGVNTGELFF. CDR3 bases: TGTGCCACCAGTGGAGGAGTCGCGGGGGTGAACACCGGGGAGCTGTTTTTT. The chain combines TRBV15 with TRBJ2-2; 7 bases line up with TRBD2. This CDR3 contains 17 residues. Germline values: CDR1 LNHNV, CDR2 YYDKDF (reference sequence). Germline trimming cut 6 bases from V and 1 base from J; bases unmatched to any gene: 11.

The chain links TRBV12-5 to TRBJ1-1, with D possibly matching TRBD1 (5 bases). Germline V gene lookup returns CDR1 LGHNT and CDR2 FRNRAP. V was clipped by 6 bases and J by 5 bases, with 25 bases between them. CDR3 length: 17 amino acids. The CDR3: CASGLIGIGAGGTEAFF. DNA of the CDR3: TGTGCTAGTGGCTTAATAGGGATAGGGGCTGGGGGGACTGAAGCTTTCTTT.

The chain is built from TRBV6-1 and TRBJ2-5; 7 bases line up with TRBD2. Per the germline V gene, CDR1 is MNHNS and CDR2 is SASEGT. CDR3 size: 15 residues. The V segment lost 0 bases and the J segment 2 bases; nucleotides outside the gene matches: 3. CDR3 loop: CASSEAGGGQETQYF. CDR3 DNA: TGTGCCAGCAGTGAAGCCGGCGGGGGACAAGAGACCCAGTACTTC.

The chain couples TRBV2 to TRBJ2-3; perhaps TRBD1 as D (5 bases). The CDR3 is 13 amino acids. Germline CDR1 and CDR2: SNHLY and FYNNEI. Trimming took off 4 bases at V and 5 bases at J, with 10 bases between the two ends. The CDR3, as DNA: TGTGCCAGCAGTGTAAGGGGCGGAGATACGCAGTATTTT. Translation gives CASSVRGGDTQYF.

This chain joins TRBV7-8 and TRBJ2-7; TRBD1 matches 9 bases. Unmatched junction bases numbered 14, after V lost 5 bases and J lost 9 bases. The CDR3 consists of 15 residues. Germline V gene data show CDR1 as SGHVS and CDR2 as FQNEAQ. CDR3 DNA: TGTGCCAGCAGCACAGAACAGGGGGCTGGGATACCGCAGTACTTC. Residues: CASSTEQGAGIPQYF.

The chain carries TRBV30 and TRBJ2-5; perhaps TRBD1 as D (6 bases). The J call may be in error: the DNA end matches TRBJ2-7 better. Germline loops: CDR1 GTSNPN, CDR2 SVGIG (reference sequence). The CDR3 runs to 14 residues. CDR3 in amino acids: CAWKLGDISYEQYF. DNA of the CDR3: TGTGCCTGGAAGCTAGGGGACATCTCCTACGAGCAGTACTTC.

This clone came up a few times. The chain employs TRBV7-8 and TRBJ2-1; no firm D call. The CDR3 contains 11 residues. Trimming cost V 1 base and J 7 bases, with 2 bases left between them. CDR1 is SGHVS and CDR2 is FQNEAQ in the germline V gene. The CDR3 sequence is CASSLVNEQFF. The CDR3, as DNA: TGTGCCAGCAGCTTAGTTAATGAGCAGTTCTTC.

The J gene is TRBJ2-2, the V gene TRBV27; D unresolved. Germline V gives CDR1 MNHEY, CDR2 SMNVEV (reference sequence). There are 13 residues in the CDR3. V lost 3 bases and J 3 bases, leaving 5 bases between the germline ends. The CDR3 loop reads CASSFLDTGELFF. The CDR3 region has the DNA TGTGCCAGCAGTTTTTTGGACACCGGGGAGCTGTTTTTT.

The V and J genes are TRBV6-6 and TRBJ2-5; TRBD2 matches 7 bases. J was trimmed by 5 bases and V by 2 bases; bases with no gene match: 5. Germline assignment: CDR1 MNHNY and CDR2 SVGAGI (reference sequence). The CDR3 is 14 amino acids. The CDR3 DNA is TGTGCCAGCAGTTACGGGCTGGGGGGGGAGACCCAGTACTTC. The encoded protein is CASSYGLGGETQYF.

The CDR3 loop reads CASSLALAAQDTQYF. The CDR3, as DNA: TGTGCCAGCAGCTTAGCTCTAGCGGCCCAAGATACGCAGTATTTT. The V and J genes are TRBV7-2 and TRBJ2-3, with 7 bases lining up with TRBD2. The CDR3 totals 15 residues. CDR1 and CDR2 from the germline V gene are SGHTA and FQGNSA. Trimming cost V 0 bases and J 5 bases; bases outside gene matches: 5.

This clone turned up a few times. The J gene is TRBJ1-2, the V gene TRBV4-1, with D perhaps TRBD1 (5 bases). The germline CDR1 and CDR2 sequences are MGHRA and YSYEKL. V was trimmed by 3 bases and J by 2 bases, leaving 13 bases between them. CDR3 length: 15 amino acids. The DNA of the CDR3 is TGCGCCAGCAGCCAGACAGAAGGGCTAAACTATGGCTACACCTTC. It encodes CASSQTEGLNYGYTF.

Turning to this clone: One junction end does not reproduce the germline sequence, and a read error may be involved. V gene TRBV7-9 combines with J gene TRBJ2-3; TRBD2 agrees at 11 bases. This CDR3 spans 14 amino acids. Germline CDR1 reads SEHNR; CDR2 reads FQNEAQ (reference sequence). CDR3 amino acids: CASSLAGGRDTQYF. The CDR3 DNA reads as TGTGCCAGCAGCCTAGCGGGGGGAAGGGATACGCAGTATTTT. The complete variable domain, with remaining parts taken from reference TRBV7-9 and TRBJ2-3, reads DTGVSQNPRHKITKRGQNVTFRCDPISEHNRLYWYRQTLGQGPEFLTYFQNEAQLEKSRLLSDRFSAERPKGSFSTLEIQRTEQGDSAMYLCASSLAGGRDTQYFGPGTRLTVL.

The chain combines TRBV7-9 with TRBJ2-2; D gene ambiguous. Germline values: CDR1 SEHNR, CDR2 FQNEAQ (reference sequence). V gave up 5 bases and J gave up 1 base, with 8 bases separating them. The CDR3 covers 14 residues. CDR3 DNA sequence: TGTGCCAGCAGCACACACTGGAACACCGGGGAGCTGTTTTTT. Translating gives CASSTHWNTGELFF.

The table lists this clone with a few counts. V is TRBV19 and J is TRBJ1-4, with TRBD1 as a possible D gene (5 bases). Germline assignment: CDR1 LNHDA and CDR2 SQIVND (reference sequence). The V and J ends lost 3 bases and 5 bases respectively, with 10 bases between them. This CDR3 is built from 14 residues. The CDR3 DNA reads as TGTGCCAGTAGTATCCAGGGACTCAATGAAAAACTGTTTTTT. As protein: CASSIQGLNEKLFF.

The gene calls are TRBV27 and TRBJ1-1, with D possibly matching TRBD1 (5 bases). Germline V lookup: CDR1 MNHEY, CDR2 SMNVEV (reference sequence). Trimming pared 2 bases from V and 3 bases from J, leaving 13 bases between. This CDR3 contains 15 residues. CDR3 sequence: CASSLGAGLDTEAFF. The CDR3 DNA sequence: TGTGCCAGCAGTTTAGGGGCCGGATTGGACACTGAAGCTTTCTTT.

This clone was counted a single time. V is TRBV2 and J is TRBJ2-2; a possible D gene is TRBD1 (6 bases). Trimming cost V 6 bases and J 7 bases, with 12 bases left between them. Germline values: CDR1 SNHLY, CDR2 FYNNEI. This CDR3 region has 13 residues. CDR3 nucleotides: TGTGCCAGCAGATGGGGGCGCAGCGGGGAGCTGTTTTTT. Translated, it gives CASRWGRSGELFF.

The chain carries TRBV18 and TRBJ2-3; 10 bases match TRBD2. This CDR3 contains 16 residues. Per the germline V gene, CDR1 is KGHSH and CDR2 is LQKENI. V gave up 3 bases and J gave up 0 bases; unmatched junction bases: 3. The CDR3 region is CASSPGLAVSTDTQYF. CDR3 nucleotides: TGTGCCAGCTCACCCGGACTAGCGGTTAGCACAGATACGCAGTATTTT.

J is TRBJ2-7 and V is TRBV19; D is unresolved. The CDR3 runs to 12 residues. Germline V lookup: CDR1 LNHDA, CDR2 SQIVND (reference sequence). With 8 bases removed from V and 0 bases from J, the gap between germline ends came to 8 bases. For the CDR3, the DNA is TGTGCCAGTCAGACCGGCTCCTACGAGCAGTACTTC. Translated: CASQTGSYEQYF. The full variable domain, its missing parts supplied by reference TRBV19 and TRBJ2-7, is DGGITQSPKYLFRKEGQNVTLSCEQNLNHDAMYWYRQDPGQGLRLIYYSQIVNDFQKGDIAEGYSVSREKKESFPLTVTSAQKNPTAFYLCASQTGSYEQYFGPGTRLTVT.

The chain links TRBV5-1 to TRBJ2-7; D possibly corresponds to TRBD1 (6 bases). V lost 5 bases and J lost 5, with 11 bases in between. Germline V gene data show CDR1 as SGHRS and CDR2 as YFSETQ. The CDR3 is 12 residues long. CDR3 bases: TGCGCCAGCAGACAGGGCTACGACGAGCAGTACTTC. Translated, it gives CASRQGYDEQYF. Complete variable domain (other parts from reference TRBV5-1 and TRBJ2-7): KAGVTQTPRYLIKTRGQQVTLSCSPISGHRSVSWYQQTPGQGLQFLFEYFSETQRNKGNFPGRFSGRQFSNSRSEMNVSTLELGDSALYLCASRQGYDEQYFGPGTRLTVT.

The rearrangement links TRBV21-1 to TRBJ2-7; the DNA was not compared with TRBD1, the D call given in the table. TRBV21-1 has pseudogene status. This CDR3 is built from 14 residues. The CDR3 nucleotides are TGTGCCAGCACCTCGGGACAGGGGAATGGCGAGCAGTACTTC. Encoded protein: CASTSGQGNGEQYF.

This chain connects TRBV6-1 to TRBJ2-1; 7 bases are a match to TRBD1. The V gene's germline CDR1 is MNHNS and CDR2 SASEGT. This CDR3 has 18 amino acids. Trimming at V came to 2 bases and at J to 0 bases, leaving 10 bases not matched to a gene. This CDR3 reads CASSERGQSTSSYNEQFF. CDR3 DNA sequence: TGTGCCAGCAGTGAAAGGGGACAGAGCACGAGCTCCTACAATGAGCAGTTCTTC.

This chain joins TRBV5-1 and TRBJ2-7; possibly TRBD2 for D (6 bases). CDR1 SGHRS and CDR2 YFSETQ come from the germline V gene. Between the trimmed V and J ends, which lost 3 bases and 5 bases, there was a span of 9 bases. CDR3 length: 12 amino acids. Here the CDR3 reads CASSSAGNEQYF. The CDR3 coding sequence is TGCGCCAGCAGCTCCGCGGGGAACGAGCAGTACTTC.

The chain has TRBV6-1 and TRBJ2-1; weak D call: TRBD1 (6 bases). The CDR3 is made up of 15 amino acids. The ends were cut back, 0 bases at V and 0 bases at J, with 6 bases in the middle. Per germline, CDR1 MNHNS and CDR2 SASEGT. CDR3 loop: CASSEAGGSYNEQFF. Here the CDR3 DNA reads TGTGCCAGCAGTGAAGCAGGGGGCTCCTACAATGAGCAGTTCTTC.

The V and J genes are TRBV5-1 and TRBJ1-4, with a possible D match to TRBD1 (5 bases). Germline V CDR1 and CDR2: SGHRS, YFSETQ. V shed 4 bases and J shed 8 bases, with 12 bases lying between them. The CDR3 consists of 13 residues. DNA of the CDR3: TGCGCCAGCAGCGGGGGGGTACGAGAAAAACTGTTTTTT. This encodes CASSGGVREKLFF. The full variable domain, with the rest looked up from reference TRBV5-1 and TRBJ1-4, is KAGVTQTPRYLIKTRGQQVTLSCSPISGHRSVSWYQQTPGQGLQFLFEYFSETQRNKGNFPGRFSGRQFSNSRSEMNVSTLELGDSALYLCASSGGVREKLFFGSGTQLSVL.

The rearrangement links TRBV5-6 to TRBJ1-1, with no clear D. The germline V and J ends were trimmed by 3 bases and 8 bases, with 8 bases remaining between them. Germline V gene lookup returns CDR1 SGHDT and CDR2 YYEEEE. The CDR3 loop spans 11 amino acids. CDR3 loop: CASSSSAEAFF. For the CDR3, the DNA is TGTGCCAGCAGCTCTTCTGCGGAAGCTTTCTTT.

The chain joins TRBV6-1 to TRBJ2-7; D is ambiguous. V was cut by 2 bases and J by 0 bases, with 11 bases left in between. The CDR3 runs 15 residues. Germline V gene data show CDR1 as MNHNS and CDR2 as SASEGT. Here the CDR3 reads CASSEKASSSYEQYF. The DNA of the CDR3 is TGTGCCAGCAGTGAAAAGGCTAGTAGCTCCTACGAGCAGTACTTC.

The V and J genes are TRBV18 and TRBJ2-1, with TRBD2 matching 8 bases. CDR1 is KGHSH and CDR2 is LQKENI in the germline V gene. This CDR3 has 16 residues. V trimming: 0 bases; J trimming: 0 bases; junction bases outside the gene matches: 1. The CDR3: CASSPPAGGSYNEQFF. CDR3 nucleotides: TGTGCCAGCTCACCACCGGCGGGGGGCTCCTACAATGAGCAGTTCTTC.